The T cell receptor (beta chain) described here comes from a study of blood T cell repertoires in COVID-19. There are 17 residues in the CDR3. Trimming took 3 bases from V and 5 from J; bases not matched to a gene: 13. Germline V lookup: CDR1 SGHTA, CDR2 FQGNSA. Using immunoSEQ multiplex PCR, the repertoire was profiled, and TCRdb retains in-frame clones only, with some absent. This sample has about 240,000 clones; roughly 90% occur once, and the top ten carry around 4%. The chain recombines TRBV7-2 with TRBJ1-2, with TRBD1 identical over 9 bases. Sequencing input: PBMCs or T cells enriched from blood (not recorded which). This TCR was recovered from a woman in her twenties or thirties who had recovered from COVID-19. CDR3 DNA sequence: TGTGCCAGCAGCTTGCTCGCGCCTGGACAGGGGTTTTATGGCTACACCTTC. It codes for CASSLLAPGQGFYGYTF.